What follows is one T cell receptor beta chain and its context. The germline V gene has CDR1 MNHEY and CDR2 SVGAGI. The V gene lost 0 bases and the J gene lost 3 bases, with 11 bases spanning the gap. CDR3 length: 15 residues. This sample is part of a study of blood T cell repertoires in COVID-19. Study-level background: Acute-phase and convalescent COVID-19 samples originated in the United States, Italy and Spain. From T cells, B-cell-depleted T cells, or PBMCs came the material, which was cDNA or gDNA.

Per the study methods: Scientists estimated how many nucleated cells there were by amplifying reference gene primers. The repertoire was sequenced with immunoSEQ multiplex PCR; TCRdb's copy has only in-frame clones and lacks some. From that table come the V and J calls and clone size; the DNA was used to work out D and trimming. The table shows some 44,000 clones, with 92% occurring only once. The TCR was taken from a human donor in a cohort sampled during active COVID-19. The chain recombines TRBV6-5 with TRBJ1-2; D is undetermined. Sample: peripheral blood. CDR3 amino acids: CASSYSSSLYYGYTF. In DNA, the CDR3 is TGTGCCAGCAGTTACTCTTCGTCCCTATACTATGGCTACACCTTC.